This TCR beta chain was retrieved from a study of T cells in Graves' hyperthyroidism and ophthalmopathy. TCR beta CDR3 sequences were amplified from RNA transcripts. HTBI primers were used for first-round RT-PCR of the TCR CDR3. TCRdb re-called the multiplex PCR reads with MiXCR, one entry per CDR3 protein. The repertoire holds almost 500,000 distinct CDR3 sequences, with 20% to 25% as singletons. For ophthalmopathy patients, the Clinical Activity Score was at least 3 and the NOSPECS grade at least 4; duration was under 3 months. Patients with uncontrolled infections, other autoimmune diseases, pregnancy or lactation were excluded. Fresh 10 ml peripheral blood yielded PBMCs. The CDR3 sequence is 11 residues long. CDR1 is KGHSH and CDR2 is LQKENI in the germline V gene. V was shortened by 5 bases and J by 6 bases, with 7 bases between the two germline ends.

The V gene is TRBV18, the J gene TRBJ2-5; no firm D call. The clonotype comes from a woman aged 65 to 85 with Graves' ophthalmopathy. The specimen was blood. In DNA, the CDR3 is TGTGCCAGCTCAGATCGTAAGACCCAGTACTTC. Amino acids: CASSDRKTQYF. Full variable domain (outside the CDR3, taken from reference TRBV18 and TRBJ2-5): NAGVMQNPRHLVRRRGQEARLRCSPMKGHSHVYWYRQLPEEGLKFMVYLQKENIIDESGMPKERFSAEFPKEGPSILRIQQVVRGDSAAYFCASSDRKTQYFGPGTRLLVL.